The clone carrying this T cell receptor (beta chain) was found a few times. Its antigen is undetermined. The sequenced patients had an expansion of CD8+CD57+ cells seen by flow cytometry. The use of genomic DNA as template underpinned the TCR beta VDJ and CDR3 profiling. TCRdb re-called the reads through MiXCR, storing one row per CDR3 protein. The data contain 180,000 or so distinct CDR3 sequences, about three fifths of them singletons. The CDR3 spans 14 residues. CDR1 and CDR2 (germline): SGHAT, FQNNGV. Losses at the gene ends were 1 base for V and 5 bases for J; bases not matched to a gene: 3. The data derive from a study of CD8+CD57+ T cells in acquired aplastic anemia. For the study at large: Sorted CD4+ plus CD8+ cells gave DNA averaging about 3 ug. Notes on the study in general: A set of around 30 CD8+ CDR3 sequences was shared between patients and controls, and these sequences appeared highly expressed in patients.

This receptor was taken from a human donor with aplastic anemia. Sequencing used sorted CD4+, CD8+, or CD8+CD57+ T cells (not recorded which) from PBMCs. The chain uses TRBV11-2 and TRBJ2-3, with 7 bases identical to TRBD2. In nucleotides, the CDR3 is TGTGCCAGCAGCTTAGGATTAGCGGGAGATACGCAGTATTTT. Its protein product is CASSLGLAGDTQYF.